This T cell receptor beta chain was recorded in a study of CD4 and CD8 cells across lung adenocarcinoma regions. TCRdb re-derived calls from the PCR reads in MiXCR, one entry per CDR3 protein. This sample has around 20,000 distinct CDR3 sequences; around 46% occur once, and the top ten carry about a third. Per the germline V gene, CDR1 is SGHRS and CDR2 is YFSETQ. This CDR3 comprises 13 residues. The TCR originated in a male donor with lung adenocarcinoma. The CD4 and CD8 labels of this study may be unreliable. Sequencing used CD8+ T cells from the margin of a lung tumor. J is TRBJ2-5 and V is TRBV5-1; D is possibly TRBD1 (6 bases). The DNA matches TRBJ2-7 better at its end, which makes the J call doubtful. CDR3 protein: CASSLDRAYEQYF. The CDR3 nucleotides read TGCGCCAGCAGCTTGGACAGGGCTTACGAGCAGTACTTC.